The entry below gives a single T cell receptor (beta chain) sequence along with its context. What it recognizes is unknown. Researchers isolated at least 7 million PBMCs per sample. The V end was cut by 1 base, the J end by 8 bases, with 14 bases between. The CDR3 consists of 14 residues. Germline CDR1 reads MDHEN; CDR2 reads SYDVKM. The data derive from a study of blood T cells in healthy people across ages. Points from the study as a whole: In older individuals, TCR beta diversity per million T cells was lower, falling roughly linearly with age. Unsorted PBMCs blocked a conclusive comparison of naive and antigen-experienced cells.

It was with a sample-barcoded 5' primer and a J-beta primer mix that a second PCR of roughly 7 to 11 cycles was run. Each cDNA molecule was tagged by a template-switch adaptor that had 12 random nucleotides. Using its own MiXCR run on the 5' RACE reads, TCRdb lists one record per CDR3 protein. The sample lists under 2 million distinct CDR3 sequences, roughly 32% seen once, with 11% in the top ten. The V call is TRBV28, the J call TRBJ1-1, with TRBD1 as a possible D gene (6 bases). This TCR came from a woman under 40 in good health. Material: blood. Here the CDR3 DNA reads TGTGCCAGCAGTTTATACCCAAGAGGGACAGAAGCTTTCTTT. This encodes CASSLYPRGTEAFF.